This TCR beta chain comes out of a study of shared clonotypes between healthy human individuals (TCRdb year 2020). In the study overall: Three men and a couple of women, aged 18 to 49 years, made up the cohort. To estimate repertoire size and how much clonotype sharing occurs between individuals, the study deeply sequenced the blood TCR repertoires of five healthy adults. To increase sequencing depth and limit assay-specific biases, TCR repertoire library preparation and sequencing were carried out by different laboratories using diverse techniques. Leukapheresis yielded between about 0.8 and 8.9 billion PBMCs per donor.

A remark on this clone: Its antigen has not been determined. Within one base of it there is no much larger clone, and no base qualities were kept.

TCR CDR3 regions were amplified from genomic DNA by multiplex PCR using the deep immunoSEQ assay. Genomic DNA extracted from each cell subset was distributed evenly over all wells of several immunoSEQ 96-well plates, and each plate served as one replicate. For unsorted PBMC, roughly 300 ng of genomic DNA, equivalent to around 33,000 T cell genomes, went into each replicate PCR. Ten immunoSEQ deep assay plates were used to sequence unsorted PBMC genomic DNA. The purified libraries were quantified using a Qubit 3.0 fluorometer, sized with a Bioanalyzer 2100, and then quantified again using the KAPA Library Quantification kit. Every immunoSEQ 96-well plate was sequenced on a separate single-read 150-cycle Illumina NextSeq 550 flow cell. Under the source paper's analysis protocol: The immunoSEQ output contained only junctional sequences without quality scores, so filtering could not match that applied to full-length reads. To assign V/J genes and CDR3, sequences were annotated using PyIR, a Python wrapper for IgBLAST v1.9, with IMGT germline references. Reads with weak V/J assignments (E-value above 1e-6), missing CDR3, stop codons, out-of-frame junctions, or ambiguous translated residues were removed. V3J clonotypes were defined as sequences sharing the same inferred V gene, J gene, and CDR3 amino acid sequence. Percentage overlap between repertoires was computed as shared unique clonotypes divided by the size of the smaller repertoire. Richness of each repertoire was evaluated using RTK rarefaction, the Chao1 estimator, and Recon v2.1 estimates of unobserved clonotypes. TCRdb obtained this table from immuneACCESS and retained in-frame rearrangements with V and J assigned. These tables miss some clones; where compared with another copy, unresolved V genes account for less than half of the shortfall, and the remainder is unexplained. V, J and clone size derive from that table, while D and trimming were established from the DNA sequence. This sample has around 500,000 clones in its table, and around four fifths of those were observed once. The biggest ten clones account for approximately 12% of the sample.

The investigation overall reported the following: Pairwise subsampling led to the expectation that sequencing depth would affect the degree of clonotype sharing among donors. The genetic and exposure-history diversity represented was limited by the small number of donors. Sampling was restricted to blood, and TCR repertoires in tissues likely differ from the TCR repertoires found in blood.

The donors were healthy, HIV-negative adults who had no recently reported acute infections or vaccinations. Every donor was a Caucasian adult living in Nashville, Tennessee, USA. For unsorted samples, roughly 86 million PBMCs were counted and genomic DNA was extracted with the QIAamp DNA Blood Mini kit. Blood was collected by leukapheresis, and PBMCs were isolated by Ficoll-Histopaque density gradient centrifugation and then cryopreserved in liquid nitrogen vapor phase. Per the germline V gene, SGDLS is the CDR1 and YYNGEE is the CDR2. Spanning cysteine to phenylalanine, the CDR3 consists of 16 amino acids. The read is trimmed to its CDR3 DNA, 48 bases read in frame from base 1. V and J are trimmed by 3 bases and 4 bases, and the gene matches miss 9 bases of the junction.

Material: PBMCs. The receptor comes from a middle-aged woman in good health. Some clones in this sample may be carry-over from other donors' samples. The rearrangement combines TRBV9 with TRBJ2-2; 7 nucleotides in the junction match TRBD1. The DNA sequence reads TGTGCCAGCAGCGAAATAGGGGGCGCCGGCACCGGGGAGCTGTTTTTT. The encoded protein is CASSEIGGAGTGELFF. Reference TRBV9 and TRBJ2-2 proteins supply the regions before and after the CDR3; the full variable domain is: DSGVTQTPKHLITATGQRVTLRCSPRSGDLSVYWYQQSLDQGLQFLIQYYNGEERAKGNILERFSAQQFPDLHSELNLSSLELGDSALYFCASSEIGGAGTGELFFGEGSRLTVL.